One and the same sample provided the 27 T cell receptor beta chains below, sequenced in a study of T cell responses to AZD1222 COVID-19 vaccine. Assay: immunoSEQ multiplex PCR; the TCRdb copy retains only in-frame clones and omits some. The sample consists of nearly 95,000 clones, 90% of them appearing once. Sequencing was performed on peripheral blood, taken on day 0 of AZD1222 vaccination. The receptors stem from an adult in good health.

This sequence joins TRBV19 and TRBJ1-3; maybe TRBD1 (5 bases). Germline V gene data show CDR1 as LNHDA and CDR2 as SQIVND (reference sequence). With 5 bases removed from V and 1 base from J, the gap between germline ends came to 12 bases. CDR3 size: 15 residues. CDR3 loop: CASSRDGGSGNTIYF. CDR3 in DNA: TGTGCCAGTAGTCGGGACGGGGGATCTGGAAACACCATATATTTT.

The chain links TRBV6-1 to TRBJ1-1; D is ambiguous. Trimming removed 2 bases at V and 6 bases at J, with 13 bases between. The V gene's germline CDR1 is MNHNS and CDR2 SASEGT. This CDR3 region has 14 residues. The CDR3 nucleotides are TGTGCCAGCAGTGAAAAGTTGAACGTCGCTGAAGCTTTCTTT. Amino acids: CASSEKLNVAEAFF.

The chain links TRBV9 to TRBJ2-3; 7 bases are shared with TRBD2. V shed 1 base, J shed 3 bases, and the junction held 5 bases outside the gene matches. This CDR3 has 15 residues. In germline, CDR1 is SGDLS, CDR2 YYNGEE. CDR3 coding DNA: TGTGCCAGCAGCGTATCCGGGACTACGACAGATACGCAGTATTTT. Translated: CASSVSGTTTDTQYF.

This chain joins TRBV7-8 and TRBJ1-1, with D uncertain. This CDR3 comprises 15 residues. CDR1 SGHVS and CDR2 FQNEAQ come from the germline V gene. Trimming took 5 bases from V and 1 from J, leaving 14 bases between them. The CDR3 is CASSLIDTANTEAFF. The CDR3 bases are TGTGCCAGCAGCCTAATTGACACAGCGAACACTGAAGCTTTCTTT.

The chain has TRBV4-2 and TRBJ1-4; 8 bases are shared with TRBD1. V was clipped by 0 bases and J by 7 bases; unmatched bases: 7. The germline V gene has CDR1 LGHNA and CDR2 YNFKEQ. The CDR3 loop spans 16 amino acids. The CDR3 reads CASSQDTGTGPEKLFF. For the CDR3, the DNA is TGTGCCAGCAGCCAAGACACCGGGACAGGTCCTGAAAAACTGTTTTTT.

This clone was detected once. The DNA of the CDR3 is TGTGCCAGCAGCCTTGGACAGGGAAATCAGCCCCAGCATTTT. Its protein product is CASSLGQGNQPQHF. The J gene is TRBJ1-5, the V gene TRBV13; 8 bases are a match to TRBD1. The CDR3 sequence is 14 residues long. J was trimmed by 4 bases and V by 5 bases; bases with no gene match: 4. Germline V gives CDR1 PRHDT, CDR2 FYEKMQ (reference sequence).

The chain links TRBV4-1 to TRBJ2-3; 8 bases fit TRBD1. The J segment lost 1 base and the V segment lost 0 bases, leaving 6 bases of the junction unmatched. The CDR3 is 17 amino acids. Per the germline V gene, CDR1 is MGHRA and CDR2 is YSYEKL. This CDR3 is CASSQDSPGQGTDTQYF. Here the CDR3 DNA reads TGCGCCAGCAGCCAAGATTCCCCGGGACAGGGCACAGATACGCAGTATTTT.

This clone showed up just once. This sequence joins TRBV14 and TRBJ2-5; the D is unclear. Germline lookup yields CDR1 SGHDN and CDR2 FVKESK. Trimming removed 4 bases at V and 4 bases at J, with 13 bases between. This CDR3 has 14 amino acids. CDR3 DNA: TGTGCCAGCAGCCTTAGAGCCCCCGGAGAGACCCAGTACTTC. As protein: CASSLRAPGETQYF.

This CDR3 reads CASSAPTGTLYEQYF. DNA of the CDR3: TGTGCCAGCAGTGCCCCCACCGGGACCCTCTACGAGCAGTACTTC. The genes are TRBV6-6 and TRBJ2-7, with D perhaps matching TRBD1 or TRBD2 (5 bases each). Germline values: CDR1 MNHNY, CDR2 SVGAGI (reference sequence). V lost 5 bases, J lost 3 bases, and 17 bases lay in between. The CDR3 consists of 15 residues.

The V gene is TRBV7-2, the J gene TRBJ1-1; D is undetermined. Trimming stripped 8 bases from V and 5 bases from J, with 12 bases between. Per germline, CDR1 SGHTA and CDR2 FQGNSA. This CDR3 comprises 12 residues. Here the CDR3 DNA reads TGTGCCAGCCGTGGAGGGTATACTGAAGCTTTCTTT. Protein sequence: CASRGGYTEAFF.

This clone was seen more than once but under ten times. The chain joins TRBV2 to TRBJ1-5; 7 bases line up with TRBD1. The CDR3 has 19 amino acids. Germline CDR1 reads SNHLY; CDR2 reads FYNNEI. Germline trimming cut 4 bases from V and 0 bases from J; bases unmatched to any gene: 15. The chain's CDR3 is CASSGGWGTDGYSNQPQHF. The DNA for the CDR3 is TGTGCCAGCAGTGGGGGTTGGGGGACAGACGGTTATAGCAATCAGCCCCAGCATTTT.

The genes are TRBV4-2 and TRBJ1-2; the D gene is possibly TRBD1 (5 bases). V shed 0 bases and J shed 6 bases, with 14 bases lying between them. This CDR3 comprises 15 residues. Germline-derived CDR1 and CDR2 are LGHNA and YNFKEQ. CDR3 in amino acids: CASSQEPRDLNGYTF. The CDR3 DNA reads TGTGCCAGCAGCCAAGAGCCTAGGGACCTCAATGGCTACACCTTC.

This clone was observed once. The genes are TRBV12-3 or TRBV12-4 and TRBJ2-4, with a possible D match to TRBD2 (6 bases). This CDR3 spans 13 amino acids. The V gene lost 3 bases and the J gene lost 7 bases, with 10 bases spanning the gap. The CDR3 DNA reads as TGTGCCAGCAGTTTCGGGGGTTCCAACATTCAGTACTTC. This sequence encodes CASSFGGSNIQYF.

The chain joins TRBV9 to TRBJ1-2, with a tentative D call TRBD1 (5 bases). The germline CDR1 and CDR2 sequences are SGDLS and YYNGEE. V lost 4 bases, J lost 3 bases, and 16 bases lay in between. CDR3 length: 15 amino acids. The CDR3 nucleotides are TGTGCCAGCAGCTCCCAGAGGGGTCGAGACTATGGCTACACCTTC. Translation: CASSSQRGRDYGYTF.

Details on this clone: The junction does not match germline at one end; this may be a read error. The chain employs TRBV6-5 and TRBJ2-2, with a tentative D call TRBD1 (6 bases). The CDR3 runs 14 residues. Germline-derived CDR1 and CDR2 are MNHEY and SVGAGI. The CDR3 loop reads CASRSGVWTGELFF. CDR3 coding DNA: TGTGCGAGCAGGTCAGGGGTATGGACCGGGGAGCTGTTTTTT.

CDR3 DNA sequence: TGTGCCAGCAGCTTAGCCGGGGAGCTGTTTTTT. Translating gives CASSLAGELFF. The rearrangement uses TRBV7-2 and TRBJ2-2; no clear D. The CDR3 loop spans 11 amino acids. V was pared by 0 bases and J by 7 bases, with 0 bases between. Germline V CDR1 and CDR2: SGHTA, FQGNSA.

The CDR3 region has the DNA TGTGCCAGCAGCGCGAACAGGGCGCTGAGTAGCAATCAGCCCCAGCATTTT. Translating it yields CASSANRALSSNQPQHF. The chain joins TRBV5-6 to TRBJ1-5; perhaps TRBD1 as D (6 bases). Trimming took 4 bases from V and 0 from J, leaving 17 bases between them. The CDR3 is made up of 17 amino acids. Germline-derived CDR1 and CDR2 are SGHDT and YYEEEE.

The chain recombines TRBV20-1 with TRBJ1-6; tentatively, D is TRBD1 (5 bases). The CDR3 spans 15 residues. V was trimmed by 3 bases and J by 0 bases, leaving 9 bases between them. Germline V CDR1 and CDR2: DFQATT, SNEGSKA (reference sequence). The CDR3 DNA follows: TGCAGTGCTAGTCGACAGCACTCCTATAATTCACCCCTCCACTTT. Residues: CSASRQHSYNSPLHF.

V usage is TRBV7-3 and J usage is TRBJ1-1, with D maybe TRBD1 (6 bases). The germline V gene has CDR1 SGHTA and CDR2 FQGTGA. The V gene lost 1 base and the J gene lost 1 base, with 10 bases spanning the gap. The CDR3 contains 15 residues. In DNA, the CDR3 is TGTGCCAGCAGCTTAAGCCAGGGGAGGAACACTGAAGCTTTCTTT. It is translated as CASSLSQGRNTEAFF.

This chain uses TRBV5-1 with TRBJ2-3; maybe TRBD1 (6 bases). The CDR3 runs to 19 residues. Germline V lookup: CDR1 SGHRS, CDR2 YFSETQ. Between the trimmed V and J ends, which lost 1 base and 6 bases, there was a span of 27 bases. The CDR3 coding sequence is TGCGCCAGCAGCTTGAATCAGTGGGTGGCAGGGGCTTCTCGGGATACGCAGTATTTT. Encoded protein: CASSLNQWVAGASRDTQYF.

The rearrangement uses TRBV11-2 and TRBJ1-1; possibly TRBD1 for D (6 bases). The CDR3 has 14 residues. Germline CDR1 reads SGHAT; CDR2 reads FQNNGV. V was clipped by 4 bases and J by 3 bases, with 12 bases between them. The CDR3 here is CASSSSGGHTEAFF. CDR3 nucleotide sequence: TGTGCCAGCAGCTCCTCCGGGGGGCACACTGAAGCTTTCTTT.

This rearrangement joins TRBV4-3 to TRBJ2-7, with D hard to call. The CDR3 is 14 residues long. CDR1 is LGHNA and CDR2 is YSLEER in the germline V gene. V was cut by 5 bases and J by 6 bases, with 17 bases left in between. The CDR3 protein is CASSKRVRTGEQYF. The CDR3 DNA sequence: TGCGCCAGCAGCAAAAGGGTGCGGACCGGCGAGCAGTACTTC.

This chain links TRBV9 with TRBJ2-4; TRBD2 aligns across 7 bases. The trim removed 4 bases at V and 6 bases at J, leaving 16 bases unmatched. This CDR3 comprises 17 residues. CDR1 is SGDLS and CDR2 is YYNGEE in the germline V gene. The CDR3, as DNA: TGTGCCAGCAGCCACCCGGCGGGGGATAGCTGGGCAAACATTCAGTACTTC. As protein: CASSHPAGDSWANIQYF.

This clone has just one count. In DNA, the CDR3 is TGTGCCAGTAAAACGGGGGCTCAGCCCCAGCATTTT. Translation gives CASKTGAQPQHF. The chain links TRBV19 to TRBJ1-5; D may be TRBD1 (6 bases). Germline loops: CDR1 LNHDA, CDR2 SQIVND (reference sequence). The CDR3 contains 12 residues. V shed 7 bases and J shed 6 bases, with 10 bases lying between them.

The chain couples TRBV30 to TRBJ1-1; D unclear. V lost 5 bases and J lost 0, with 10 bases in between. Germline V CDR1 and CDR2: GTSNPN, SVGIG (reference sequence). This CDR3 has 13 residues. The CDR3 nucleotides read TGTGCCTGGTTACAAACGGTGAACACTGAAGCTTTCTTT. Amino acids: CAWLQTVNTEAFF.

The rearrangement joins TRBV7-3 to TRBJ1-2; TRBD1 might be the D (5 bases). V lost 1 base and J 2 bases, leaving 11 bases between the germline ends. The CDR3 contains 15 residues. Per the germline V gene, CDR1 is SGHTA and CDR2 is FQGTGA. CDR3 in amino acids: CASSLRGGENYGYTF. The CDR3 DNA reads TGTGCCAGCAGCTTAAGGGGCGGAGAAAACTATGGCTACACCTTC.

The chain couples TRBV7-8 to TRBJ1-2; D not certain. V was trimmed by 5 bases and J by 8 bases, leaving 12 bases between them. The CDR3 has 12 amino acids. Germline loops: CDR1 SGHVS, CDR2 FQNEAQ. Here the CDR3 DNA reads TGTGCCAGCAGCCGAACTGCCGGCGGCTACACCTTC. This sequence encodes CASSRTAGGYTF. Drawing the rest from reference TRBV7-8 and TRBJ1-2, the complete variable domain is GAGVSQSPRYKVAKRGQDVALRCDPISGHVSLFWYQQALGQGPEFLTYFQNEAQLDKSGLPSDRFFAERPEGSVSTLKIQRTQQEDSAVYLCASSRTAGGYTFGSGTRLTVV.